This entry is about one T cell receptor (beta chain). The antigen is not known. Each and every patient relapsed after autologous stem cell transplantation, and patients got differing brentuximab vedotin exposure. The V end was cut by 4 bases, the J end by 0 bases, with 11 bases between. Germline lookup yields CDR1 SGHRS and CDR2 YFSETQ. The CDR3 has 14 residues. Libraries were prepared by immunoSEQ multiplex PCR; TCRdb keeps only in-frame clonotypes and omits some of them. Of some 93,000 clones in the sample, more than 90% were seen once. This sample was taken from a study of PD-1 blockade in classical Hodgkin lymphoma. Broader study findings: At baseline, newly diagnosed patients reportedly showed less TCR diversity than healthy donors. It was CD4+ TCR diversity, not CD8+, that rose significantly by C4D1.

The sequence derives from a human donor with classical Hodgkin lymphoma. Material: peripheral blood mononuclear cells (PBMCs), obtained at baseline. The chain recombines TRBV5-1 with TRBJ2-7; D is uncertain. CDR3 DNA: TGCGCCAGCAGCCTTCCTGCTAGCTCCTACGAGCAGTACTTC. The encoded protein is CASSLPASSYEQYF.